This T cell receptor beta chain was observed in a study of blood T cell repertoires in COVID-19. Per the authors' pipeline: The assay estimated nucleated cells by amplifying reference gene primers. Measured with immunoSEQ multiplex PCR; TCRdb has only the in-frame clones, and not every one. D and trimming were read from the DNA, whereas the V and J calls and clone size are those reported in that table. The sample holds around 260,000 clones; 80% to 90% are singletons and the top ten take 2.3%. J was trimmed by 0 bases and V by 3 bases; bases with no gene match: 4. Germline assignment: CDR1 SGDLS and CDR2 YYNGEE. This CDR3 has 16 amino acids.

The gene calls are TRBV9 and TRBJ2-2; TRBD2 agrees at 8 bases. The specimen sequenced was peripheral blood. The clonotype comes from a woman between 45 and 65 years old with acute or convalescent COVID-19. The CDR3 region has the DNA TGTGCCAGCAGCGCCGCGGGAGGACCGAACACCGGGGAGCTGTTTTTT. Translated: CASSAAGGPNTGELFF.